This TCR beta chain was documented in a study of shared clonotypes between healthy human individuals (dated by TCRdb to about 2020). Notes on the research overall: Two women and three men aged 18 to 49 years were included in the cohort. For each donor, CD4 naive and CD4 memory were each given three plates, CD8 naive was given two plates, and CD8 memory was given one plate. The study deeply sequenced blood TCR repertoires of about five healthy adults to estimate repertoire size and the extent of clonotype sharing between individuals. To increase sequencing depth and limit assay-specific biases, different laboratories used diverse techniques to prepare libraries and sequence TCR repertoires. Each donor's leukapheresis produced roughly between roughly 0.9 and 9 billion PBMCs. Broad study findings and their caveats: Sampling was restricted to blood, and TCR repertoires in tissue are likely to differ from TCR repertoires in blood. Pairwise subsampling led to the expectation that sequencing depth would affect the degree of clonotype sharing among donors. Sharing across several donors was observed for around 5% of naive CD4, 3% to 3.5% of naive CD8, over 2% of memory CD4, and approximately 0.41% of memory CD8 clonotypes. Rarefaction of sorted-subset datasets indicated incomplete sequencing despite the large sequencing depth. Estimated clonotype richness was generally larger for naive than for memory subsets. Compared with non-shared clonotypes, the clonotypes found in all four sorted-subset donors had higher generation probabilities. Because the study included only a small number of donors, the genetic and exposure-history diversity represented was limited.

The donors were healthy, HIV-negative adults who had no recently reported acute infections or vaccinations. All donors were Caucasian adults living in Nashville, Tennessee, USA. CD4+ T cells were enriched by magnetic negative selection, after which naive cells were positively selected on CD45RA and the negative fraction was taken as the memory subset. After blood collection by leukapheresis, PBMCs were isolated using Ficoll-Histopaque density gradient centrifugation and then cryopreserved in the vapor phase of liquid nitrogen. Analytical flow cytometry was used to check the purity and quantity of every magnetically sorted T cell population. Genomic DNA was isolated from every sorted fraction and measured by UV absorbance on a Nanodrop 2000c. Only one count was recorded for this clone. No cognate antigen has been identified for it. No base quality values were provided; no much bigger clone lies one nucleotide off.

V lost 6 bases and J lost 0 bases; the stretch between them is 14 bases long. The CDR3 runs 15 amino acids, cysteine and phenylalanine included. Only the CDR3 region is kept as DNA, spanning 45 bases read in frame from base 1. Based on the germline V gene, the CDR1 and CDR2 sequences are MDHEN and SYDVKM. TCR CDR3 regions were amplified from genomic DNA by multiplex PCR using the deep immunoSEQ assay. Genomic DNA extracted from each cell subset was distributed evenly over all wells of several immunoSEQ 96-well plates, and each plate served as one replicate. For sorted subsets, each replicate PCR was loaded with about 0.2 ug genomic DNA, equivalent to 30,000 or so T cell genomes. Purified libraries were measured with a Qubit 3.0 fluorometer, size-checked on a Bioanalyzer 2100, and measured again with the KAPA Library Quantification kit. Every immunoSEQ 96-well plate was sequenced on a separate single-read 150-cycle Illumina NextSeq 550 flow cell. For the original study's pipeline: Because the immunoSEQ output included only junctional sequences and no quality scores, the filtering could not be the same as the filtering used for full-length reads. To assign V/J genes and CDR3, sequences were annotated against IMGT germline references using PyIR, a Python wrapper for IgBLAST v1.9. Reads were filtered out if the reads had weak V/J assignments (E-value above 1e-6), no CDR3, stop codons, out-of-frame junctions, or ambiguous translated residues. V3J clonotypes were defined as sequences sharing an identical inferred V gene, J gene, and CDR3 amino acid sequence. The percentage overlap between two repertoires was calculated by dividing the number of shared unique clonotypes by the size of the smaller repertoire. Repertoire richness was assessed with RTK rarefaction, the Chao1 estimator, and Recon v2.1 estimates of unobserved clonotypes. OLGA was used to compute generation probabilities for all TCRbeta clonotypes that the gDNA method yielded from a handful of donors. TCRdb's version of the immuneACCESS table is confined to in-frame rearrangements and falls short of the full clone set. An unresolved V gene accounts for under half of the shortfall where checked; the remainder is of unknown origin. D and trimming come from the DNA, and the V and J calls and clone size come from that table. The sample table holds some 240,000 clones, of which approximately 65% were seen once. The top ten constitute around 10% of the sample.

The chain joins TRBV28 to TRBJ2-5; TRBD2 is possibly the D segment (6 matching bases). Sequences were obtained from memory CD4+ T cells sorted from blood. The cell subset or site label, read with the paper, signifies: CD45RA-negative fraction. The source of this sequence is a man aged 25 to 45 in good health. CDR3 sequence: CASRPGGADQETQYF. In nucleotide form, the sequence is TGTGCCAGCAGACCGGGCGGGGCAGACCAAGAGACCCAGTACTTC.